A single sample gave rise to the 5 T cell receptor beta chains below, sequenced in a study of post-analysis software for immune sequencing data. Notes on the study in general: The study found TRBV5-6, TRBV5-1 and TRBV20-1 among about 5 TRBV segments more frequent in patients than controls.

For these receptors, no antigen is known. Unique molecular identifiers were built into the TCR beta cDNA libraries. TCRdb passed the PCR reads through MiXCR, listing each CDR3 protein once. Of about 500,000 distinct CDR3 sequences listed, roughly 46% are singletons. Sequences were obtained from blood. These receptors were collected from a girl aged 10 to 17 with multiple sclerosis.

V usage is TRBV5-1 and J usage is TRBJ2-7, with TRBD1 matching 7 bases. With 0 bases clipped from V and 3 bases from J, the junction kept 3 bases outside the gene matches. The CDR3 extends over 14 amino acids. CDR1 is SGHRS, CDR2 YFSETQ, per germline. Written as DNA, the CDR3 is TGCGCCAGCAGCTTGGGGGACAGTTACTACGAGCAGTACTTC. Protein product: CASSLGDSYYEQYF.

With respect to this clonotype: The junction and the germline gene differ at one end; a read error may be behind it. This chain connects TRBV28 to TRBJ2-3, with 7 bases fitting TRBD1. The CDR3 is 15 residues long. Germline V gene data show CDR1 as MDHEN and CDR2 as SYDVKM. The chain's CDR3 is CASSYEAPGTDAQYF. CDR3 nucleotides: TGTGCCAGCAGTTATGAGGCTCCCGGGACAGATGCGCAGTATTTT.

This chain links TRBV4-2 with TRBJ2-5; 9 nucleotides align to TRBD2. With V trimmed by 7 bases and J by 2 bases, 5 bases remained unmatched. This CDR3 has 14 residues. The V gene's germline CDR1 is LGHNA and CDR2 YNFKEQ. The CDR3 spells CASNSGLAQETQYF. In nucleotides, the CDR3 is TGTGCCAGCAACTCGGGACTAGCACAAGAGACCCAGTACTTC.

The chain joins TRBV28 to TRBJ2-5; 9 bases are a match to TRBD1. The end of the DNA fits TRBJ2-7 better, so the J call may be wrong. Germline V CDR1 and CDR2: MDHEN, SYDVKM. The length of the CDR3 is 15 residues. The CDR3 region is CASGTPGTGSHEQYF. CDR3 DNA sequence: TGTGCCAGCGGAACCCCCGGGACAGGGTCCCACGAGCAGTACTTC.

This chain connects TRBV24-1 to TRBJ2-6; 12 nucleotides agree with TRBD1. V lost 12 bases to trimming and J lost 4 bases; unmatched junction nucleotides: 6. This CDR3 is built from 15 residues. Germline assignment: CDR1 KGHDR and CDR2 SFDVKD. For the CDR3, the DNA is TGTGCCTCCGGGACAGGGGGCGCGGGGGCCAACGTCCTGACTTTC. Amino acid sequence: CASGTGGAGANVLTF.